A selection of T cell receptor beta chains follows, all from one sample in a study of OX40 agonist ivuxolimab in advanced cancers. TCRdb's table, derived via immunoSEQ multiplex PCR, lists solely in-frame clones and lacks some. The sample yields around 67,000 clones, roughly 84% seen once. The sequences come from CD4+ or CD8+ T cells sorted from blood, collected in a trial of the OX40 agonist ivuxolimab. These receptors were taken from an adult with an advanced solid tumor such as melanoma, head and neck, liver or kidney cancer. CDR3s include the opening cysteine and the closing phenylalanine or tryptophan. D genes are given only for firm matches. Expanded clones get a size class; other rows say once, few or many, or leave the size out.

clone size: NA
CDR3 length: 15
D gene: TRBD1
V gene: TRBV29-1
J gene: TRBJ2-2
CDR3 DNA: TGCAGCGTGTCCGGGACAGATACGAACACCGGGGAGCTGTTTTTT
CDR3 protein: CSVSGTDTNTGELFF

clone size: NA
CDR3 length: 15
D gene: TRBD2
V gene: TRBV10-3
J gene: TRBJ2-7
CDR3 DNA: TGTGCCATCAGTGAGTCCCCATCGGGAGGGTTCGAGCAGTACTTC
CDR3 protein: CAISESPSGGFEQYF

clone size: NA
CDR3 length: 12
D gene: NA
V gene: TRBV5-1
J gene: TRBJ1-1
CDR3 DNA: TGCGCCAGCAGCTTAAGGACAAATGAAGCTTTCTTT
CDR3 protein: CASSLRTNEAFF

clone size: NA
CDR3 length: 15
D gene: TRBD1
V gene: TRBV5-1
J gene: TRBJ1-1
CDR3 DNA: TGCGCCAGCAGCTGGGGACAGGCAGTGAACACTGAAGCTTTCTTT
CDR3 protein: CASSWGQAVNTEAFF

clone size: once
CDR3 length: 15
D gene: NA
V gene: TRBV5-1
J gene: TRBJ2-6
CDR3 DNA: TGCGCCAGCAGCTCAACGGTCTCTGGGGCCAACGTCCTGACTTTC
CDR3 protein: CASSSTVSGANVLTF

clone size: NA
CDR3 length: 12
D gene: NA
V gene: TRBV10-3
J gene: TRBJ1-2
CDR3 DNA: TGTGCCATCAGTGACGGGTTCTATGGCTACACCTTC
CDR3 protein: CAISDGFYGYTF

clone size: NA
CDR3 length: 15
D gene: TRBD1
V gene: TRBV6-6
J gene: TRBJ2-2
CDR3 DNA: TGTGCCAGCAGTTCGACAGGGGGCGACACCGGGGAGCTGTTTTTT
CDR3 protein: CASSSTGGDTGELFF

clone size: NA
CDR3 length: 16
D gene: TRBD2
V gene: TRBV5-1
J gene: TRBJ2-5
CDR3 DNA: TGCGCCAGCAGCCCAGGACTAGCGGGCGTCCAAGAGACCCAGTACTTC
CDR3 protein: CASSPGLAGVQETQYF

clone size: NA
CDR3 length: 15
D gene: NA
V gene: TRBV6-5
J gene: TRBJ1-1
CDR3 DNA: TGTGCCAGCAGTCTTGACAGGTCCATGAACACTGAAGCTTTCTTT
CDR3 protein: CASSLDRSMNTEAFF

clone size: NA
CDR3 length: 12
D gene: NA
V gene: TRBV10-3
J gene: TRBJ2-7
CDR3 DNA: TGTGCCATCACGAAAGGGGGCTACGAGCAGTACTTC
CDR3 protein: CAITKGGYEQYF

clone size: NA
CDR3 length: 13
D gene: TRBD1
V gene: TRBV27
J gene: TRBJ1-5
CDR3 DNA: TGTGCCAGCAGCGCAGGGGGAAGGCAGCCCCAGCATTTT
CDR3 protein: CASSAGGRQPQHF

clone size: NA
CDR3 length: 15
D gene: TRBD1
V gene: TRBV5-5
J gene: TRBJ2-7
CDR3 DNA: TGTGCCAGCAGCCTGCCTGGCACAGGGGGACACGAGCAGTACTTC
CDR3 protein: CASSLPGTGGHEQYF

clone size: NA
CDR3 length: 14
D gene: NA
V gene: TRBV11-3
J gene: TRBJ1-1
CDR3 DNA: TGTGCCAGCAGCTTTAAGGGGAGGGACACTGAAGCTTTCTTT
CDR3 protein: CASSFKGRDTEAFF

clone size: NA
CDR3 length: 11
D gene: NA
V gene: TRBV29-1
J gene: TRBJ2-7
CDR3 DNA: TGCAGCGTCCAATGGGGGTGGGAGCAGTACTTC
CDR3 protein: CSVQWGWEQYF

clone size: NA
CDR3 length: 15
D gene: TRBD1
V gene: TRBV10-3
J gene: TRBJ2-3
CDR3 DNA: TGTGCCATCAGTGTGGGGGACAGGGGCCCAGATACGCAGTATTTT
CDR3 protein: CAISVGDRGPDTQYF

clone size: once
CDR3 length: 14
D gene: TRBD1
V gene: TRBV10-3
J gene: TRBJ2-3
CDR3 DNA: TGTGCCATCAGGGACAGGGGGAGCACAGATACGCAGTATTTT
CDR3 protein: CAIRDRGSTDTQYF

clone size: NA
CDR3 length: 16
D gene: NA
V gene: TRBV6-4
J gene: TRBJ2-1
CDR3 DNA: TGTGCCAGCAGTGACGGTGGAGGGAGAATTAGGAATGAGCAGTTCTTC
CDR3 protein: CASSDGGGRIRNEQFF

clone size: NA
CDR3 length: 15
D gene: TRBD2
V gene: TRBV7-6
J gene: TRBJ2-1
CDR3 DNA: TGTGCCAGCAGCTTAAGGGCGGGAGGCTCACTTGAGCAGTTCTTC
CDR3 protein: CASSLRAGGSLEQFF

clone size: few
CDR3 length: 13
D gene: NA
V gene: TRBV6-1
J gene: TRBJ1-5
CDR3 DNA: TGTGCCAGCAGTGGGGTCCTAAATCAGCCCCAGCATTTT
CDR3 protein: CASSGVLNQPQHF

clone size: NA
CDR3 length: 15
D gene: NA
V gene: TRBV4-1
J gene: TRBJ1-5
CDR3 DNA: TGCGCCAGCAGCCAAGACACAGTTGGGGGGGGGCCCCAGCATTTT
CDR3 protein: CASSQDTVGGGPQHF

clone size: NA
CDR3 length: 15
D gene: NA
V gene: TRBV5-8
J gene: TRBJ2-5
CDR3 DNA: TGTGCCAGCAGCTTGGCCATGACTAGGGCGGAGACCCAGTACTTC
CDR3 protein: CASSLAMTRAETQYF

clone size: NA
CDR3 length: 17
D gene: NA
V gene: TRBV15
J gene: TRBJ2-7
CDR3 DNA: TGTGCCACCAGCAGAGATCGGTTGGGCAGGGCATCCTACGAGCAGTACTTC
CDR3 protein: CATSRDRLGRASYEQYF

clone size: NA
CDR3 length: 14
D gene: NA
V gene: TRBV2
J gene: TRBJ2-4
CDR3 DNA: TGTGCCAGCAGTGAAATCATAGCCAAAAACATTCAGTACTTC
CDR3 protein: CASSEIIAKNIQYF

clone size: NA
CDR3 length: 17
D gene: TRBD2
V gene: TRBV7-9
J gene: TRBJ2-5
CDR3 DNA: TGTGCCAGCAGCCTAGGACTAGCGGGGGGGCCGGTCGAGACCCAGTACTTC
CDR3 protein: CASSLGLAGGPVETQYF

clone size: NA
CDR3 length: 16
D gene: NA
V gene: TRBV5-1
J gene: TRBJ2-3
CDR3 DNA: TGCGCCAGCAGCTTCGAGGGGGGCCGAAGCACAGATACGCAGTATTTT
CDR3 protein: CASSFEGGRSTDTQYF

clone size: NA
CDR3 length: 16
D gene: TRBD1
V gene: TRBV19
J gene: TRBJ2-2
CDR3 DNA: TGTGCCACCAGATTAGGACAGGGGGCCAACACCGGGGAGCTGTTTTTT
CDR3 protein: CATRLGQGANTGELFF

clone size: NA
CDR3 length: 14
D gene: NA
V gene: TRBV9
J gene: TRBJ1-1
CDR3 DNA: TGTGCCAGCAGCGTAGCCCCGGTACACGAAGAAGCTTTCTTT
CDR3 protein: CASSVAPVHEEAFF

clone size: NA
CDR3 length: 18
D gene: NA
V gene: TRBV7-6
J gene: TRBJ2-3
CDR3 DNA: TGTGCCAGCAGCTTATGGGCCGAGAGCGTGAGGTACACAGATACGCAGTATTTT
CDR3 protein: CASSLWAESVRYTDTQYF

clone size: NA
CDR3 length: 14
D gene: TRBD1
V gene: TRBV7-8
J gene: TRBJ1-4
CDR3 DNA: TGTGCCAGCAGCCAGGGGGAGCGGGGTGAAAAACTGTTTTTT
CDR3 protein: CASSQGERGEKLFF

clone size: NA
CDR3 length: 15
D gene: NA
V gene: TRBV6-5
J gene: TRBJ1-1
CDR3 DNA: TGTGCCAGCAGTTATTGGGCACTACATGGCACTGAAGCTTTCTTT
CDR3 protein: CASSYWALHGTEAFF

clone size: NA
CDR3 length: 15
D gene: NA
V gene: TRBV7-2
J gene: TRBJ1-5
CDR3 DNA: TGTGCCAGCAGCTTAAAATTCGGGGTGAATCAGCCCCAGCATTTT
CDR3 protein: CASSLKFGVNQPQHF

clone size: NA
CDR3 length: 12
D gene: NA
V gene: TRBV7-9
J gene: TRBJ2-7
CDR3 DNA: TGTGCCAGCAGCGTACAGGGCTCCGAGCAGTACTTC
CDR3 protein: CASSVQGSEQYF